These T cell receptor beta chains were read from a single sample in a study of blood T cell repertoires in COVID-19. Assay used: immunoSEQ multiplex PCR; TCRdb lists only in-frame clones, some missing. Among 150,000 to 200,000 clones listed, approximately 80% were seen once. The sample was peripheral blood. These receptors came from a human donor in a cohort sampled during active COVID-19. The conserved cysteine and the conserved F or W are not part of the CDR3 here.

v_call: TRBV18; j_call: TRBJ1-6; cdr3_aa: ASSPNDRASPLH
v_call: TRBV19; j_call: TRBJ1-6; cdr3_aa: ASSPGARDLGSPLH
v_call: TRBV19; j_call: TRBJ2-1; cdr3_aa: ASSIARHNEQF
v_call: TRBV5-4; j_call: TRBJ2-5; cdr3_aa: ASSSGGAGQETQY
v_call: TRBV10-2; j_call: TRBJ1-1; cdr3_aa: ASTDYTEAF
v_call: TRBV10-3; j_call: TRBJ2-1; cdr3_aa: AISGVSHNEQF
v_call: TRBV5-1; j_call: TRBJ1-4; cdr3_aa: ASSPRTGNNEKLF
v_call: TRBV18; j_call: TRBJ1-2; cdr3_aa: ASSPGPGQGDTNYGYT
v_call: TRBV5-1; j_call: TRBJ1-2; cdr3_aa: ASSLGDSTNYGYT
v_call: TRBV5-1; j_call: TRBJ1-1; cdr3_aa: ASSYRQLGNTEAF
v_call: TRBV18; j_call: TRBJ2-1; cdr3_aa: ASSPRDRGILNEQF
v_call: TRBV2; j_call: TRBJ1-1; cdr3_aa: ASSEGRGTEAF
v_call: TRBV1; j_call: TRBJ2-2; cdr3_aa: TSSQDLGGGPSGTGELF
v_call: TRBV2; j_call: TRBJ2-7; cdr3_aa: ASTLRGDSSEQY
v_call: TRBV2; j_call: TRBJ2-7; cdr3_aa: ASSLYEQY
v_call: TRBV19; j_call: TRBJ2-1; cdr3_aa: ATARGQSSEQF
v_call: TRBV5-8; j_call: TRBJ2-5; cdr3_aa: ASSFQIQETQY
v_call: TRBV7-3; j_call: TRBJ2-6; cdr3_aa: ASSLTGGTGANVLT
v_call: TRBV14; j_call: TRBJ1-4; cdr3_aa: ASSQVAGKSELF
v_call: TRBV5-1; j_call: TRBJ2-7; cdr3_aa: ASSLGVNSYEQY
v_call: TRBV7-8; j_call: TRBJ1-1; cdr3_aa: ASSRMNTEAF
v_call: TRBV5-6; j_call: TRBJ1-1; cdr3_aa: ASRIQGGHEAF
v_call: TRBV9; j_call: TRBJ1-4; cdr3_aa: ASSAGGTRTNEKLF
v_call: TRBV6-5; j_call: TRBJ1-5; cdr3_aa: ASSYGYSKPQH
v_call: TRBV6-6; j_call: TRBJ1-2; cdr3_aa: ASIGDREGYT
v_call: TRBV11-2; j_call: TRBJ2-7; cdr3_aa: ASSISGQGFEQY
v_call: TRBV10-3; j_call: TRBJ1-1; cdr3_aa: AIKGGTGSEAF
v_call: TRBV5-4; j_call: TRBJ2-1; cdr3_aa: ASSPPGILFNEQF
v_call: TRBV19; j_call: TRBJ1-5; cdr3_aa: ASNPTGFNQPQH
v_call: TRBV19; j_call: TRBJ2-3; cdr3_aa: ASTWGESTDTQY
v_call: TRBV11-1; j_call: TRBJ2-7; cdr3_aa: ASSLPGGVYEQY
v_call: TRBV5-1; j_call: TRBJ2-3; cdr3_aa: ASSLARLAGGPRVGDTQY
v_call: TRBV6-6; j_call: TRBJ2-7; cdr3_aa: ASSYGTFSYEQY
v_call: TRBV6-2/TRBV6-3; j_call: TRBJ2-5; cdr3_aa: ASSYPGLAGGPETQY
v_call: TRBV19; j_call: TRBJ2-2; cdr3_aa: ASSSIAAGELF
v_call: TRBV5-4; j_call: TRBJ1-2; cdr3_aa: ASSYDRGGYT
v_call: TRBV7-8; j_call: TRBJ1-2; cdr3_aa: ASSPSRVRNYGYT
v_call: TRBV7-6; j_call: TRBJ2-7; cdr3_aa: ASSLVASSYEQY